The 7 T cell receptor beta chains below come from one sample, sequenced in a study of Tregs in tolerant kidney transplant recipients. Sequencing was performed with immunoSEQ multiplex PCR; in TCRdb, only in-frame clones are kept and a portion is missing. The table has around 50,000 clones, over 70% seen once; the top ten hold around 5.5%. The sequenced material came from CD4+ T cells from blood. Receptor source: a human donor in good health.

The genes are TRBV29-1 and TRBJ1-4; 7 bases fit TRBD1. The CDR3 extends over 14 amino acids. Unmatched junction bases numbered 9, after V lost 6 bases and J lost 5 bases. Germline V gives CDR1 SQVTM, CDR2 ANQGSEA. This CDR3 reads CSVRGGRGNEKLFF. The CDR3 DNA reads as TGCAGCGTGAGGGGCGGCAGGGGGAATGAAAAACTGTTTTTT.

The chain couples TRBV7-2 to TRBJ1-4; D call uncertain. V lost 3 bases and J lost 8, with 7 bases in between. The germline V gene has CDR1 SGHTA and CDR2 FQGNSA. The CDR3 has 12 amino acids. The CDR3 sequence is CASSFEKEKLFF. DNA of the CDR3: TGTGCCAGCAGCTTTGAGAAGGAAAAACTGTTTTTT. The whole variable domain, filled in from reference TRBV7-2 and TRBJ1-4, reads GAGVSQSPSNKVTEKGKDVELRCDPISGHTALYWYRQSLGQGLEFLIYFQGNSAPDKSGLPSDRFSAERTGGSVSTLTIQRTQQEDSAVYLCASSFEKEKLFFGSGTQLSVL.

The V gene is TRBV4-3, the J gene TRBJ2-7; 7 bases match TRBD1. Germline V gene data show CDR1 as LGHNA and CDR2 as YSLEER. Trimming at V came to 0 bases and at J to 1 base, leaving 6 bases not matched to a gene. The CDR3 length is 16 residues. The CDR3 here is CASSQDRYRGSYEQYF. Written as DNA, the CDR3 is TGCGCCAGCAGCCAAGATCGGTACAGGGGTTCCTACGAGCAGTACTTC.

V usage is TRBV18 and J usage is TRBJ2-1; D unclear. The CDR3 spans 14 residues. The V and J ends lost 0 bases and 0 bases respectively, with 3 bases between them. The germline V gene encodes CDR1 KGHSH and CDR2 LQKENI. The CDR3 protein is CASSPPSSYNEQFF. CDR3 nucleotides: TGTGCCAGCTCACCACCTAGCTCCTACAATGAGCAGTTCTTC.

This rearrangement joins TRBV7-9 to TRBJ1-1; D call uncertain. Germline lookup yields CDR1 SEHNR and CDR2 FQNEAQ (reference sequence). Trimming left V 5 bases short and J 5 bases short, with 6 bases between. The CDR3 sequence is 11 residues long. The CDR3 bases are TGTGCCAGCAGCCACGGGACTGAAGCTTTCTTT. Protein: CASSHGTEAFF.

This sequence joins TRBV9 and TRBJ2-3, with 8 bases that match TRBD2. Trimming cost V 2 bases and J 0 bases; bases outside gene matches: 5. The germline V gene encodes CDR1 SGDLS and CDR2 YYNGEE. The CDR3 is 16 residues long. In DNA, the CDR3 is TGTGCCAGCAGCGTGACGGCGGGGGGCAGCACAGATACGCAGTATTTT. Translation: CASSVTAGGSTDTQYF.

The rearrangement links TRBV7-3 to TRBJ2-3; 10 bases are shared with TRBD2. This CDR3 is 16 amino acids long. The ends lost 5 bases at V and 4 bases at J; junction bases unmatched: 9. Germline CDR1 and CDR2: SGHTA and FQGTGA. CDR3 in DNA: TGTGCCAGCAGCCCATGGACTAGCGGACCTCCAGATACGCAGTATTTT. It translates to CASSPWTSGPPDTQYF.